The clone carrying this TCR beta chain occurred once. The sample comes from a study of cytomegalovirus exposure and HLA in healthy donors. The PCR contained 60 Vbeta and 13 Jbeta primers. Assay used: immunoSEQ multiplex PCR; TCRdb lists only in-frame clones, some missing. The sample holds around 110,000 clones, 70% to 80% seen once. Germline V gives CDR1 SGHRS, CDR2 YFSETQ. V was pared by 3 bases and J by 7 bases, with 20 bases between. This CDR3 comprises 15 residues. The J gene is TRBJ2-7, the V gene TRBV5-1, with D possibly being TRBD1 (6 bases). The receptor comes from a woman in her late teens or twenties in good health and CMV-seronegative. The sequenced material came from PBMCs. CDR3 amino acids: CASSSQTDRGREQYF. As DNA, the CDR3 is TGCGCCAGCAGCTCCCAGACGGACAGAGGCCGGGAGCAGTACTTC.